This TCR beta chain was captured by sequencing in a study of blood T cell repertoires in COVID-19. Whole-study context: COVID-19 samples collected from the United States, Italy and Spain covered acute and convalescent phases. The analysed material was cDNA or gDNA that came from T cells, B-cell-depleted T cells, or PBMCs.

As processed by the authors: The authors estimated nucleated cell counts from reference gene primer amplification. Libraries were prepared by immunoSEQ multiplex PCR; TCRdb keeps only in-frame clonotypes and omits some of them. From that table come the V and J calls and clone size; the DNA was used to work out D and trimming. Counted here are roughly 70,000 clones, roughly 91% occurring once; the ten biggest clones make up about 1.3%. With regard to this clone: The junction departs from the called germline gene at one end, perhaps through a read error. This specimen includes other DNA sequences encoding the same CDR3.

The source material was peripheral blood. This receptor was taken from a human donor in a cohort sampled during active COVID-19.

The CDR3 sequence: CASSFTRDTEAFF. CDR3 sequence (DNA): TGCGCCAGCAGCTTCACCCGGGACACTGAGGCTTTCTTT. The chain employs TRBV5-1 and TRBJ1-1; D is possibly TRBD1 (6 bases). This CDR3 is 13 amino acids long. Germline V CDR1 and CDR2: SGHRS, YFSETQ.